The 23 T cell receptor beta chains below come from one sample, sequenced in a study of tumor and adjacent non-tumor tissue in lung cancer. Three rounds of nested PCR, following a modified ARM-PCR protocol, produced the TCRbeta library. TCRdb recomputed calls from the multiplex PCR reads with MiXCR, one row per CDR3 protein. The sample lists 90,000 to 110,000 distinct CDR3 sequences, 62% occurring once. This sample's RNA came from whole unsorted tissue. The normal lung tissue was taken more than 3 cm from the tumor edge. The specimen sequenced was distant non-tumor lung tissue. Receptor source: a man in his sixties with non-small cell lung cancer.

The gene calls are TRBV2 and TRBJ1-2, with D maybe TRBD1 (5 bases). The ends were cut back, 0 bases at V and 3 bases at J, with 11 bases in the middle. This CDR3 region has 15 residues. CDR1 and CDR2 (germline): SNHLY, FYNNEI. The CDR3 DNA sequence: TGTGCCAGCAGTGAAGCCGTGGGGCGCTACTATGGCTACACCTTC. Its translation: CASSEAVGRYYGYTF.

This clonotype was observed at least ten times. This rearrangement joins TRBV4-2 to TRBJ2-1; tentatively, D is TRBD2 (6 bases). The CDR3 is 14 residues long. Looked up from germline, CDR1 is LGHNA and CDR2 is YNFKEQ. Deletions cut 4 bases from V and 6 bases from J, with 13 bases between. The CDR3 loop reads CASSLRGGPNEQFF. DNA of the CDR3: TGTGCCAGCAGCCTGCGGGGCGGTCCCAATGAGCAGTTCTTC.

Comment on this clonotype: A much larger clonotype is one base distant, so this may be a read error. The genes are TRBV5-4 and TRBJ1-3; D is unclear. CDR3 length: 14 amino acids. Trimming pared 4 bases from V and 1 base from J, leaving 9 bases between. CDR1 and CDR2 (germline): SGHNT, YYREEE (reference sequence). The CDR3, as DNA: TGTGCCAGCAGCCCAGACATGTCTGGAAACACCATATATTTT. It specifies CASSPDMSGNTIYF.

This clonotype was picked up many times. Since a much larger clone is just one base distant, this may be a read error. V and J are TRBV5-1 and TRBJ2-2; possibly TRBD2 for D (6 bases). This CDR3 region has 15 residues. Germline assignment: CDR1 SGHRS and CDR2 YFSETQ. The CDR3 protein is CASSLGAGGTGELFF. The CDR3 nucleotides read TGTGCCAGCAGCTTAGGTGCCGGGGGCACCGGGGAGCTGTTTTTT. The complete variable domain, with remaining parts taken from reference TRBV5-1 and TRBJ2-2, reads KAGVTQTPRYLIKTRGQQVTLSCSPISGHRSVSWYQQTPGQGLQFLFEYFSETQRNKGNFPGRFSGRQFSNSRSEMNVSTLELGDSALYLCASSLGAGGTGELFFGEGSRLTVL.

This clonotype was picked up a small number of times. This chain joins TRBV29-1 and TRBJ1-1; D is uncertain. Trimming shortened V by 1 base and J by 0 bases, and 12 bases separated the two germline ends. Germline CDR1 SQVTM, CDR2 ANQGSEA. This CDR3 is 15 amino acids long. This chain's CDR3 is CSVEGGEVLNTEAFF. DNA for the CDR3: TGCAGCGTTGAAGGCGGTGAGGTTTTGAACACTGAAGCTTTCTTT.

The rearrangement links TRBV11-3 to TRBJ2-5; weak D call: TRBD1 (6 bases). The V gene lost 8 bases and the J gene lost 5 bases, with 18 bases spanning the gap. CDR1 and CDR2 (germline): SGHNT, YENEEA. This CDR3 region has 14 residues. CDR3 residues: CASASGWGRETQYF. CDR3 sequence (DNA): TGTGCCAGCGCTTCCGGCTGGGGGCGGGAGACCCAGTACTTC.

Notes on this clonotype: This is likely a read error, given that the CDR3 carries no conserved phenylalanine or tryptophan at its end. This chain joins TRBV5-1 and TRBJ2-5; 9 nucleotides agree with TRBD2. This CDR3 comprises 17 residues. CDR1 and CDR2 from the germline V gene are SGHRS and YFSETQ. V trimming: 0 bases; J trimming: 4 bases; junction bases outside the gene matches: 10. The CDR3 nucleotides read TGCGCCAGCAGCTTGGCCGGCGCTAGCGGGATTCCAGAGACCCAGTACTTA. Its translation: CASSLAGASGIPETQYL.

This clonotype was observed many times. This chain uses TRBV6-6 with TRBJ2-7, with a weak D call TRBD2 (6 bases). Germline V gives CDR1 MNHNY, CDR2 SVGAGI (reference sequence). This CDR3 comprises 13 residues. V was shortened by 4 bases and J by 3 bases, with 10 bases between the two germline ends. The CDR3 reads CASSLSRDYEQYF. Here the CDR3 DNA reads TGTGCCAGCAGTTTGTCGCGGGACTACGAGCAGTACTTC.

A few counts support this clonotype. At one of its ends the junction is not consistent with the germline gene, which may arise from a read error. The chain is built from TRBV12-3 or TRBV12-4 and TRBJ1-4; D is unresolved. The CDR3 contains 14 residues. The CDR3 DNA sequence: TGTGTCAGCAAATCCGGGCTAGGTACTGAAAAACTGTTTTTT. Amino acid sequence: CVSKSGLGTEKLFF.

The chain uses TRBV29-1 and TRBJ1-1; TRBD1 matches 9 bases. Germline assignment: CDR1 SQVTM and CDR2 ANQGSEA. The CDR3 runs 11 residues. The CDR3 loop reads CDLDRGTEAFF. The CDR3 DNA reads as TGCGACTTGGACAGGGGCACTGAAGCTTTCTTT.

The genes are TRBV2 and TRBJ1-4; D is possibly TRBD1 (6 bases). CDR3 length: 13 amino acids. The V gene lost 10 bases and the J gene lost 7 bases, with 16 bases spanning the gap. The germline V gene encodes CDR1 SNHLY and CDR2 FYNNEI. For the CDR3, the DNA is TGTGCCATTGAGGACAGCGGGGGTGAAAAACTGTTTTTT. Translation gives CAIEDSGGEKLFF. Drawing the rest from reference TRBV2 and TRBJ1-4, the complete variable domain is EPEVTQTPSHQVTQMGQEVILRCVPISNHLYFYWYRQILGQKVEFLVSFYNNEISEKSEIFDDQFSVERPDGSNFTLKIRSTKLEDSAMYFCAIEDSGGEKLFFGSGTQLSVL.

Notes on this clonotype: One base away lies a much larger clone, so this may be a sequencing read error. Written as DNA, the CDR3 is TGCGGTGCTAGTGGTGAAGCAGGAGAGACCCAGTACTTC. Its translation is CGASGEAGETQYF. The rearrangement uses TRBV20-1 and TRBJ2-5; D is unresolved. Germline assignment: CDR1 DFQATT and CDR2 SNEGSKA (reference sequence). CDR3 length: 13 amino acids.

This rearrangement joins TRBV7-3 to TRBJ2-1, with D perhaps given as TRBD1 or TRBD2 (5 bases each). The CDR3 has 15 amino acids. Germline values: CDR1 SGHTA, CDR2 FQGTGA. V lost 0 bases and J lost 0, with 6 bases in between. CDR3 nucleotide sequence: TGTGCCAGCAGCTTAACTGGGGGCTCCTACAATGAGCAGTTCTTC. Translation: CASSLTGGSYNEQFF.

Details on this clonotype: A clone one base away is much larger, so this may be a read error. V and J are TRBV6-1 and TRBJ1-1; a possible D gene is TRBD1 (6 bases). In germline, CDR1 is MNHNS, CDR2 SASEGT. This CDR3 is built from 12 residues. Trimming removed 11 bases from V and 7 bases from J, with 17 bases in between. The CDR3 DNA reads as TGTGCCTCCAAACAGGGATTCAGTGAAGCTTTCTTT. Amino acids: CASKQGFSEAFF.

For this clonotype: It is likely a read error, because the conserved phenylalanine at the end of the CDR3 is missing. The limits of the CDR3 on the DNA are not certain, so only TCRdb's listed CDR3 is given. The chain couples TRBV5-6 to TRBJ1-2; TRBD1, the table's D call, lacks a check against the DNA. Germline CDR1 and CDR2: SGHDT and YYEEEE. The CDR3 is 14 residues long, ends included. CDR3 sequence: CASSPGTGGYGYAL.

The chain employs TRBV6-2 or TRBV6-3 and TRBJ2-4; D remains unclear. Germline values: CDR1 MNHEY, CDR2 SVGEGT. The CDR3 totals 13 residues. The V end was cut by 2 bases, the J end by 11 bases, with 13 bases between. The CDR3 protein is CASSYVISSVQYF. The CDR3 nucleotides read TGTGCCAGCAGTTACGTGATTAGCTCCGTTCAGTACTTC.

This clonotype came up a few times. CDR3 sequence: CASSQDPVAVYNGRFF. The CDR3 coding sequence is TGCGCCAGCAGCCAAGATCCGGTAGCGGTATACAATGGGCGGTTCTTC. This chain links TRBV4-3 with TRBJ2-1, with a tentative D call TRBD2 (6 bases). The CDR3 totals 16 residues. The V end lost 0 bases, the J end lost 15 bases, and 24 bases lay between the germline ends. CDR1 and CDR2 from the germline V gene are LGHNA and YSLEER.

This clonotype was observed a handful of times. The V call is TRBV27, the J call TRBJ2-5, with 7 bases fitting TRBD2. The CDR3 covers 14 residues. V lost 8 bases and J lost 2; bases outside the gene matches: 8. The germline V gene encodes CDR1 MNHEY and CDR2 SMNVEV (reference sequence). The CDR3 reads CASGIAGSQETQYF. The CDR3 coding sequence is TGTGCCAGCGGAATAGCGGGCTCACAAGAGACCCAGTACTTC.

The table lists this clonotype with many counts. The V and J genes are TRBV29-1 and TRBJ2-7; the D call may be TRBD1 or TRBD2 (5 bases each). CDR1 is SQVTM, CDR2 ANQGSEA, per germline. V lost 3 bases and J 5 bases, leaving 11 bases between the germline ends. This CDR3 spans 12 amino acids. In DNA, the CDR3 is TGCAGCGTTGATCTGGGGACGGACGAGCAGTACTTC. This translates into CSVDLGTDEQYF.

This clonotype was counted once. At one end the junction does not follow the germline gene, possibly because of a read error. The V call is TRBV6-1, the J call TRBJ2-7; D ambiguous. The CDR3 covers 11 residues. The germline V gene has CDR1 MNHNS and CDR2 SASEGT. CDR3 nucleotide sequence: TGTGTCAGCAGTTTTACCTACGAACAGTACTTC. As protein: CVSSFTYEQYF.

This clonotype was counted between two and nine times. Being one base from a much bigger clone, this may be a read error. V and J are TRBV6-5 and TRBJ1-6; no definite D call. CDR1 and CDR2 (germline): MNHEY, SVGAGI. The CDR3 runs 14 residues. The CDR3 here is CASKYRGDNTPLHF. The CDR3 coding sequence is TGTGCCAGCAAGTACCGCGGGGATAATACACCCCTCCACTTT.

The V call is TRBV6-6, the J call TRBJ2-7; 11 bases line up with TRBD1. The V gene's germline CDR1 is MNHNY and CDR2 SVGAGI (reference sequence). The CDR3 runs to 16 residues. The J segment lost 13 bases and the V segment lost 0 bases, leaving 14 bases of the junction unmatched. The CDR3 bases are TGTGCCAGCAGTTACTCGCTGGACAGGGGGCGATCTAGGTCATACTTC. It yields the protein CASSYSLDRGRSRSYF.

Comments on this clonotype: The junction and the germline gene differ at one end; a read error may be behind it. This chain joins TRBV6-2 or TRBV6-3 and TRBJ2-7, with 14 bases aligning to TRBD2. In germline, CDR1 is MNHEY, CDR2 SVGEGT. CDR3 length equals 14 residues. CDR3 in amino acids: CASSRLAGGNEQYF. The CDR3 nucleotides are TGTGCAAGCAGCAGACTAGCGGGAGGGAACGAGCAGTACTTC.